This T cell receptor (beta chain) was observed in a study of cytomegalovirus exposure and HLA in healthy donors. Study outcomes and limitations: The listing of roughly 160 TCR beta chains classed them as cytomegalovirus-associated. Indistinguishability led to the exclusion of some V segments, TRBV6-2 and TRBV6-3 included.

Concerning this clone: The antigen is not known.

13 Jbeta primers and 60 Vbeta primers were used for the PCR. Source study methods: Later analysis identified some 88 million unique TCR beta chains, approximately 10 million shared. Clones were sequenced by immunoSEQ multiplex PCR, and TCRdb holds only the in-frame ones, with some missing. The D gene and trimming were derived from the DNA, and the V and J assignments and clone size from that table. The sample holds approximately 150,000 clones, approximately 80% seen once. CDR3 length: 16 residues. Per germline, CDR1 SGHRS and CDR2 YFSETQ. The junction had 3 bases not matched to a gene; V was cut back by 0 bases and J by 0 bases.

What was sequenced was PBMCs. V gene TRBV5-1 combines with J gene TRBJ1-5, with 7 nucleotides matching TRBD1. This TCR came from a woman between 40 and 55 years old in good health and CMV-seronegative. The DNA for the CDR3 is TGCGCCAGCAGCTTGGGGACAGGTCATAGCAATCAGCCCCAGCATTTT. Protein product: CASSLGTGHSNQPQHF.